These T cell receptor beta chains were read from a single sample in a study of shared clonotypes between healthy human individuals. Clones were read by immunoSEQ multiplex PCR, and TCRdb kept only the in-frame ones, dropping some. The data show about 1 million clones, around 74% seen once. The sequenced sample was memory CD4+ T cells sorted from blood. These receptor sequences come from a man in his late teens or twenties in good health. Each CDR3 is given with its conserved first and last residue. A D gene is named only where the DNA matches it firmly. Size is stated for part of the rows, as once, few or many counts, or as a class when the clone is expanded.

clone_size: .; d_call: .; v_call: TRBV7-3; j_call: TRBJ2-3; cdr3_aa: CASSLNGRGRSTDTQYF; cdr3_nt: TGTGCCAGCAGCTTAAACGGGCGGGGTAGAAGCACAGATACGCAGTATTTT
clone_size: .; d_call: TRBD2; v_call: TRBV30; j_call: TRBJ2-3; cdr3_aa: CAWSATSGRDTQYF; cdr3_nt: TGTGCCTGGAGCGCGACTAGCGGGAGAGATACGCAGTATTTT
clone_size: .; d_call: TRBD1; v_call: TRBV6-5; j_call: TRBJ1-2; cdr3_aa: CASSTATGDYGYTF; cdr3_nt: TGTGCCAGCAGTACGGCGACAGGGGACTATGGCTACACCTTC
clone_size: .; d_call: .; v_call: TRBV7-8; j_call: TRBJ2-3; cdr3_aa: CASSLSSGTQYF; cdr3_nt: TGTGCCAGCAGCTTATCTAGTGGTACGCAGTATTTT
clone_size: .; d_call: .; v_call: TRBV2; j_call: TRBJ2-5; cdr3_aa: CAGGGQETQYF; cdr3_nt: TGTGCCGGCGGCGGCCAAGAGACCCAGTACTTC
clone_size: .; d_call: TRBD1; v_call: TRBV9; j_call: TRBJ2-5; cdr3_aa: CASSAAEGALETQYF; cdr3_nt: TGTGCCAGCAGCGCAGCTGAGGGGGCTTTAGAGACCCAGTACTTC
clone_size: .; d_call: .; v_call: TRBV30; j_call: TRBJ2-5; cdr3_aa: CAWSVGGIQETQYF; cdr3_nt: TGTGCCTGGAGTGTAGGGGGGATCCAAGAGACCCAGTACTTC
clone_size: .; d_call: TRBD2; v_call: TRBV9; j_call: TRBJ2-5; cdr3_aa: CASSVDGLAGKETQYF; cdr3_nt: TGTGCCAGCAGCGTAGATGGACTAGCGGGAAAGGAGACCCAGTACTTC
clone_size: .; d_call: .; v_call: TRBV30; j_call: TRBJ1-1; cdr3_aa: CAWSVLSSTEAFF; cdr3_nt: TGTGCCTGGAGTGTACTTTCAAGCACTGAAGCTTTCTTT
clone_size: .; d_call: TRBD1; v_call: TRBV19; j_call: TRBJ2-7; cdr3_aa: CASTSGQDFYEQYF; cdr3_nt: TGTGCCAGTACCTCAGGACAGGACTTCTACGAGCAGTACTTC
clone_size: .; d_call: .; v_call: TRBV2; j_call: TRBJ2-3; cdr3_aa: CASSVLRDTQYF; cdr3_nt: TGTGCCAGCAGTGTCCTACGGGATACGCAGTATTTT
clone_size: .; d_call: .; v_call: TRBV11-1; j_call: TRBJ2-5; cdr3_aa: CASSRGLQETQYF; cdr3_nt: TGTGCCAGCAGCCGGGGACTTCAGGAGACCCAGTACTTC
clone_size: .; d_call: TRBD1; v_call: TRBV14; j_call: TRBJ1-4; cdr3_aa: CASSHVGTGPEKLFF; cdr3_nt: TGTGCCAGCAGCCATGTCGGGACAGGGCCTGAAAAACTGTTTTTT
clone_size: few; d_call: TRBD2; v_call: TRBV5-6; j_call: TRBJ2-5; cdr3_aa: CASRRTSGGQETQYF; cdr3_nt: TGTGCCAGCAGGCGGACTAGCGGGGGTCAAGAGACCCAGTACTTC
clone_size: .; d_call: TRBD2; v_call: TRBV27; j_call: TRBJ2-1; cdr3_aa: CASKRTSGKNEQFF; cdr3_nt: TGTGCCAGCAAGCGGACTAGCGGGAAAAATGAGCAGTTCTTC
clone_size: .; d_call: .; v_call: TRBV12-5; j_call: TRBJ2-5; cdr3_aa: CASAPGAGATLWETQYF; cdr3_nt: TGTGCTAGTGCCCCGGGGGCGGGGGCCACCTTGTGGGAGACCCAGTACTTC
clone_size: .; d_call: TRBD1; v_call: TRBV29-1; j_call: TRBJ1-2; cdr3_aa: CSVGTGGYGYTF; cdr3_nt: TGCAGCGTCGGAACAGGGGGCTATGGCTACACCTTC
clone_size: .; d_call: TRBD1; v_call: TRBV29-1; j_call: TRBJ2-5; cdr3_aa: CSVEERQGRGTQYF; cdr3_nt: TGCAGCGTTGAAGAAAGACAGGGTAGGGGGACCCAGTACTTC
clone_size: .; d_call: .; v_call: TRBV18; j_call: TRBJ2-5; cdr3_aa: CASSPFSEQETQYF; cdr3_nt: TGTGCCAGCTCACCGTTTTCAGAACAAGAGACCCAGTACTTC
clone_size: few; d_call: TRBD2; v_call: TRBV5-1; j_call: TRBJ2-7; cdr3_aa: CASSQGTSFYEQYF; cdr3_nt: TGCGCCAGCAGCCAAGGGACTAGTTTCTACGAGCAGTACTTC
clone_size: .; d_call: .; v_call: TRBV30; j_call: TRBJ1-5; cdr3_aa: CAWSVAGSQPQHF; cdr3_nt: TGTGCCTGGAGTGTGGCAGGGAGCCAGCCCCAGCATTTT